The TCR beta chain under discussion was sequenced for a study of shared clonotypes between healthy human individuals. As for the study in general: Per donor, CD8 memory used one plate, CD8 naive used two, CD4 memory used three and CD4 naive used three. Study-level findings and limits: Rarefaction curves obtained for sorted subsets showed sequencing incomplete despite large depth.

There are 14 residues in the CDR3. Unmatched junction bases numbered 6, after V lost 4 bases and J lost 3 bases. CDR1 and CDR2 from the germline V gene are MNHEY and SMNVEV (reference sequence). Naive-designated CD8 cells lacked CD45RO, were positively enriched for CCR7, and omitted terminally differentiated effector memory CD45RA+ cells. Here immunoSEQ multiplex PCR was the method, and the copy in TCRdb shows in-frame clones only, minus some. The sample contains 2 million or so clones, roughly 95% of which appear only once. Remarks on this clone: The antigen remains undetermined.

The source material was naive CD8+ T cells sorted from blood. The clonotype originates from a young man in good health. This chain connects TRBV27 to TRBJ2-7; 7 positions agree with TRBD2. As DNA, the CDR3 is TGTGCCAGCAGTTATAGCGGGTGGGGCTACGAGCAGTACTTC. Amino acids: CASSYSGWGYEQYF.